Each of the 18 T cell receptor beta chains below was sequenced from the same sample in a study of blood T cell repertoires in COVID-19. Here immunoSEQ multiplex PCR was the method, and the copy in TCRdb shows in-frame clones only, minus some. This table has some 350,000 clones, around 87% appearing once. Sequencing was performed on peripheral blood. Source of these receptors: a human donor in a cohort sampled during active COVID-19.

The chain employs TRBV3-1 (or the pseudogene TRBV3-2) and TRBJ2-5, with 10 positions matching TRBD2. V was pared by 2 bases and J by 2 bases, with 5 bases of the junction left unmatched. The CDR3 totals 16 residues. Germline CDR1 and CDR2: LGHDT and YNNKEL (reference sequence). In nucleotides, the CDR3 is TGTGCCAGCAGCCAACCGGGACTAGCGCGACAAGAGACCCAGTACTTC. This translates into CASSQPGLARQETQYF.

J is TRBJ1-2 and V is TRBV3-1 (or the pseudogene TRBV3-2); no definite D call. Trimming removed 0 bases at V and 6 bases at J, with 11 bases between. This CDR3 comprises 14 residues. Germline V CDR1 and CDR2: LGHDT, YNNKEL (reference sequence). As DNA, the CDR3 is TGTGCCAGCAGCCAAGACACTGACTCCGATGGCTACACCTTC. It codes for CASSQDTDSDGYTF.

The chain couples TRBV5-1 to TRBJ1-1; a possible D gene is TRBD1 (5 bases). CDR3 size: 14 residues. V was pared by 4 bases and J by 3 bases, with 13 bases between. The V gene's germline CDR1 is SGHRS and CDR2 YFSETQ. The CDR3 here is CASSLWGDDTEAFF. As DNA, the CDR3 is TGCGCCAGCAGCCTTTGGGGGGATGACACTGAAGCTTTCTTT.

The chain employs TRBV11-1 and TRBJ2-5, with TRBD2 matching over 11 bases. CDR1 is SGHAT and CDR2 is FQDESV in the germline V gene (reference sequence). Trimming removed 5 bases from V and 5 bases from J; junction bases left unmatched: 7. The length of the CDR3 is 15 residues. CDR3 in DNA: TGTGCCAGCAGCATACTAGCGGGAGAATGGGAGACCCAGTACTTC. This translates into CASSILAGEWETQYF.

This clone was observed a few times. This sequence joins TRBV11-2 and TRBJ1-1, with D perhaps matching TRBD1 (5 bases). The CDR3 is 13 residues long. Germline-derived CDR1 and CDR2 are SGHAT and FQNNGV. The V and J ends lost 3 bases and 2 bases respectively, with 7 bases between them. Here the CDR3 DNA reads TGTGCCAGCAGCTTGACAGACAACACTGAAGCTTTCTTT. Translating it yields CASSLTDNTEAFF.

The V gene is TRBV5-1, the J gene TRBJ2-3; 12 nucleotides align to TRBD2. After removal of 0 bases from V and 0 bases from J, the junction contained 2 bases not matched to a gene. Germline values: CDR1 SGHRS, CDR2 YFSETQ. CDR3 size: 17 residues. The CDR3 here is CASSLVLAGGSTDTQYF. In DNA, the CDR3 is TGCGCCAGCAGCTTGGTACTAGCGGGGGGAAGCACAGATACGCAGTATTTT.

The V gene is TRBV7-8, the J gene TRBJ2-7; 11 bases are a match to TRBD1. Germline V gene sequence: CDR1 SGHVS, CDR2 FQNEAQ. The CDR3 consists of 13 residues. V trimming: 8 bases; J trimming: 6 bases; junction bases outside the gene matches: 6. CDR3 amino acids: CASRSGTGGEQYF. CDR3 bases: TGTGCCAGCCGATCCGGGACAGGGGGCGAGCAGTACTTC.

The rearrangement joins TRBV9 to TRBJ2-1; tentative D call: TRBD1 (6 bases). Looked up from germline, CDR1 is SGDLS and CDR2 is YYNGEE. The CDR3 extends over 14 amino acids. V lost 0 bases and J lost 5, with 9 bases in between. The CDR3 protein is CASSVEGTNNEQFF. CDR3 nucleotides: TGTGCCAGCAGCGTAGAAGGGACAAACAATGAGCAGTTCTTC.

The chain combines TRBV27 with TRBJ2-7; 7 bases map to TRBD1. The junction had 6 bases not matched to a gene; V was cut back by 8 bases and J by 2 bases. There are 13 residues in the CDR3. Germline V gene data show CDR1 as MNHEY and CDR2 as SMNVEV (reference sequence). In nucleotides, the CDR3 is TGTGCCAGCGGTATTAGGGGGCCCTACGAGCAGTACTTC. Its translation is CASGIRGPYEQYF.

Of note for this clone: The junction departs from germline at one end; a sequencing error may be responsible. The V and J genes are TRBV11-2 and TRBJ2-1; the D gene is possibly TRBD1 (6 bases). Germline values: CDR1 SGHAT, CDR2 FQNNGV. This CDR3 is 14 amino acids long. In nucleotides, the CDR3 is TGTGCCAGCAGCATACCGGGAACAGGGACATCCAGGGTCTTC. Protein product: CASSIPGTGTSRVF.

The chain links TRBV5-1 to TRBJ1-4, with 8 bases lining up with TRBD1. Unmatched junction bases numbered 16, after V lost 4 bases and J lost 5 bases. The V gene's germline CDR1 is SGHRS and CDR2 YFSETQ. This CDR3 comprises 18 residues. The CDR3 DNA sequence: TGCGCCAGCAGCCAATCGGGACAGGAATGGGGAGTGAATGAAAAACTGTTTTTT. The encoded protein is CASSQSGQEWGVNEKLFF.

The chain is built from TRBV15 and TRBJ1-2; no definite D call. The CDR3 runs to 14 residues. Germline lookup yields CDR1 LNHNV and CDR2 YYDKDF (reference sequence). Trimming removed 0 bases at V and 4 bases at J, with 9 bases between. CDR3 residues: CATSRDRGVYGYTF. DNA for the CDR3: TGTGCCACCAGCAGAGATCGGGGAGTCTATGGCTACACCTTC.

This clone appeared once. The chain couples TRBV7-9 to TRBJ2-5; D possibly corresponds to TRBD1 (7 bases). Trimming pared 5 bases from V and 5 bases from J, leaving 21 bases between. Germline lookup yields CDR1 SEHNR and CDR2 FQNEAQ (reference sequence). This CDR3 comprises 16 residues. CDR3 region: CASSQTSGGPSETQYF. CDR3 DNA: TGTGCCAGCAGCCAAACTTCAGGGGGGCCTTCGGAGACCCAGTACTTC. Supplemented by reference TRBV7-9 and TRBJ2-5, the full variable domain reads DTGVSQNPRHKITKRGQNVTFRCDPISEHNRLYWYRQTLGQGPEFLTYFQNEAQLEKSRLLSDRFSAERPKGSFSTLEIQRTEQGDSAMYLCASSQTSGGPSETQYFGPGTRLLVL.

J is TRBJ2-4 and V is TRBV7-3, with 12 bases that match TRBD2. Per the germline V gene, CDR1 is SGHTA and CDR2 is FQGTGA. V shed 5 bases, J shed 9 bases, and the junction held 8 bases outside the gene matches. The CDR3 has 15 residues. The CDR3 nucleotides read TGTGCCAGCAGCGATACGACTAGCGGGAGTGCCATTCAGTACTTC. It encodes CASSDTTSGSAIQYF.

V gene TRBV5-4 combines with J gene TRBJ2-3, with D hard to call. V gave up 5 bases and J gave up 0 bases, with 10 bases separating them. The CDR3 length is 14 residues. Germline CDR1 SGHNT, CDR2 YYREEE (reference sequence). CDR3 region: CASRPYTSTDTQYF. For the CDR3, the DNA is TGTGCCAGCAGACCTTATACTAGCACAGATACGCAGTATTTT.

The chain carries TRBV9 and TRBJ2-4; 9 bases agree with TRBD2. The CDR3 sequence is 15 residues long. After removal of 3 bases from V and 6 bases from J, the junction contained 7 bases not matched to a gene. Germline V lookup: CDR1 SGDLS, CDR2 YYNGEE. CDR3 sequence (DNA): TGTGCCAGCAGCGGACGGACTAGCGAGGGAAACATTCAGTACTTC. It yields the protein CASSGRTSEGNIQYF.

CDR3 coding DNA: TGTGCCAGCAGCTCCATAGCGGGAGGGCCTGTTGAGCAGTACTTC. Its translation: CASSSIAGGPVEQYF. The chain uses TRBV11-2 and TRBJ2-7, with TRBD2 matching 11 bases. Germline lookup yields CDR1 SGHAT and CDR2 FQNNGV. V lost 4 bases, J lost 7 bases, and 9 bases stayed unmatched. CDR3 length: 15 residues.

The chain links TRBV7-9 to TRBJ2-7; 12 bases fit TRBD2. The V and J ends lost 5 bases and 6 bases, in that order; junction bases with no gene match: 8. CDR3 size: 15 residues. Germline V gene lookup returns CDR1 SEHNR and CDR2 FQNEAQ (reference sequence). The DNA for the CDR3 is TGTGCCAGCAGCATCCTGACTAGCGGGAGAGCCGAGCAGTACTTC. Translating it yields CASSILTSGRAEQYF. Complete variable domain (other parts from reference TRBV7-9 and TRBJ2-7): DTGVSQNPRHKITKRGQNVTFRCDPISEHNRLYWYRQTLGQGPEFLTYFQNEAQLEKSRLLSDRFSAERPKGSFSTLEIQRTEQGDSAMYLCASSILTSGRAEQYFGPGTRLTVT.